A single sample is the source of the 2 T cell receptor beta chains below, sequenced in a study of cytomegalovirus exposure and HLA in healthy donors. The PCR made use of 60 Vbeta and 13 Jbeta primers. Method: immunoSEQ multiplex PCR; TCRdb's copy keeps in-frame clones and lacks some. The profile shows over 150,000 clones, roughly 87% of them singletons. The sequencing input was PBMCs. The receptors were sampled from a girl under three years old in good health and CMV-seronegative.

The CDR3: CAWSVLGQGQETQYF. CDR3 coding DNA: TGTGCCTGGAGTGTACTGGGACAGGGGCAAGAGACCCAGTACTTC. The chain links TRBV30 to TRBJ2-5, with 10 bases fitting TRBD1. CDR1 and CDR2 from the germline V gene are GTSNPN and SVGIG (reference sequence). Trimming cost V 0 bases and J 2 bases; bases outside gene matches: 3. The CDR3 is made up of 15 amino acids. The full variable domain, completed using reference TRBV30 and TRBJ2-5, is SQTIHQWPATLVQPVGSPLSLECTVEGTSNPNLYWYRQAAGRGLQLLFYSVGIGQISSEVPQNLSASRPQDRQFILSSKKLLLSDSGFYLCAWSVLGQGQETQYFGPGTRLLVL.

The chain carries TRBV7-2 and TRBJ1-2, with TRBD1 matching over 8 bases. The CDR3 consists of 15 residues. Germline loops: CDR1 SGHTA, CDR2 FQGNSA. V lost 7 bases and J lost 2; bases outside the gene matches: 9. The CDR3 DNA is TGTGCCAGCACCATTGGACAGGGAGGGAACTATGGCTACACCTTC. This translates into CASTIGQGGNYGYTF.